The 13 T cell receptor beta chains below all came from one sample that was sequenced in a study of radiation and T cells in renal cell carcinoma. Time point here: blood 4 weeks post-SBRT, at nephrectomy. As for treatment: 15 Gy SBRT to primary tumor, nephrectomy 4 weeks later. Sequencing used immunoSEQ multiplex PCR; TCRdb keeps in-frame clones, though not all of them. The repertoire holds 90,000 to 100,000 clones, with approximately 80% as singletons. Sequenced here: blood, sampled from a patient whose treatment included radiotherapy and nephrectomy. These receptors came from a man aged 55 to 70 with renal cell carcinoma.

This clone turned up a few times. This chain connects TRBV12-5 to TRBJ2-2, with 9 bases that match TRBD1. The CDR3 is made up of 15 amino acids. Germline V gives CDR1 LGHNT, CDR2 FRNRAP. Germline trimming cut 2 bases from V and 7 bases from J; bases unmatched to any gene: 5. In DNA form, the CDR3 reads TGTGCTAGTGGTTTGAGACAGGGGGAATACGGGGAGCTGTTTTTT. Encoded protein: CASGLRQGEYGELFF.

This chain links TRBV9 with TRBJ2-3, with 7 bases that match TRBD1. There are 17 residues in the CDR3. Trimming cost V 4 bases and J 1 base; bases outside gene matches: 12. Per the germline V gene, CDR1 is SGDLS and CDR2 is YYNGEE. The CDR3 sequence: CASSPRPQGSGTDTQYF. Written as DNA, the CDR3 is TGTGCCAGCAGCCCCAGACCACAGGGGTCGGGCACAGATACGCAGTATTTT.

This chain links TRBV7-2 with TRBJ1-3; maybe TRBD1 (6 bases). This CDR3 is built from 15 residues. Germline lookup yields CDR1 SGHTA and CDR2 FQGNSA. V lost 5 bases, J lost 4 bases, and 15 bases lay in between. The CDR3 DNA follows: TGTGCCAGCAGCATAACAGGGTTAGGAGGAAACACCATATATTTT. As protein: CASSITGLGGNTIYF. The whole variable domain, remainder taken from reference TRBV7-2 and TRBJ1-3, is GAGVSQSPSNKVTEKGKDVELRCDPISGHTALYWYRQSLGQGLEFLIYFQGNSAPDKSGLPSDRFSAERTGGSVSTLTIQRTQQEDSAVYLCASSITGLGGNTIYFGEGSWLTVV.

The chain couples TRBV2 to TRBJ2-6, with D tentatively TRBD1 (6 bases). Germline assignment: CDR1 SNHLY and CDR2 FYNNEI. V was clipped by 4 bases and J by 0 bases, with 16 bases between them. The CDR3 length is 18 residues. CDR3 residues: CASSAGARSYSGANVLTF. The CDR3 nucleotides are TGTGCCAGCAGTGCAGGGGCCAGATCGTACTCTGGGGCCAACGTCCTGACTTTC.

This clone was seen only once. The chain has TRBV6-5 and TRBJ2-7; a weak D match, TRBD2 (5 bases). From germline, CDR1 is MNHEY and CDR2 SVGAGI. The CDR3 has 16 amino acids. V was cut by 0 bases and J by 4 bases, with 16 bases left in between. The DNA of the CDR3 is TGTGCCAGCAGTTACTCGACCGGTGGGAGCGGATACGAGCAGTACTTC. Translated: CASSYSTGGSGYEQYF.

The table lists this clone with a count of one. V and J are TRBV7-9 and TRBJ2-7; D is undetermined. The CDR3 has 13 residues. Germline-derived CDR1 and CDR2 are SEHNR and FQNEAQ (reference sequence). Trimming took off 5 bases at V and 6 bases at J, with 14 bases between the two ends. The CDR3 loop is CASSDRTSVEQYF. The CDR3 DNA follows: TGTGCCAGCAGCGACCGAACATCGGTCGAGCAGTACTTC.

CDR3 sequence: CASSLEPGQPQHF. The CDR3 nucleotides read TGTGCCAGCAGCTTGGAGCCAGGTCAGCCCCAGCATTTT. This rearrangement joins TRBV11-2 to TRBJ1-5; D unresolved. V was trimmed by 3 bases and J by 6 bases, leaving 9 bases between them. The germline V gene has CDR1 SGHAT and CDR2 FQNNGV. The CDR3 covers 13 residues.

The V call is TRBV18, the J call TRBJ2-3; TRBD1 agrees at 9 bases. Germline V gene lookup returns CDR1 KGHSH and CDR2 LQKENI. After removal of 6 bases from V and 4 bases from J, the junction contained 11 bases not matched to a gene. The CDR3 extends over 16 amino acids. The CDR3 loop is CASSSPGQGGADTQYF. The CDR3 DNA is TGTGCCAGCTCGTCGCCGGGACAGGGTGGGGCAGATACGCAGTATTTT.

The chain employs TRBV7-8 and TRBJ2-3; 7 bases are shared with TRBD2. The CDR3 extends over 14 amino acids. The germline gives CDR1 SGHVS, CDR2 FQNEAQ. V shed 5 bases, J shed 1 base, and the junction held 3 bases outside the gene matches. The CDR3 DNA follows: TGTGCCAGCAGCGTCCTAGCGGGCACAGATACGCAGTATTTT. It is translated as CASSVLAGTDTQYF.

The chain joins TRBV7-6 to TRBJ2-7, with TRBD1 matching 10 bases. The CDR3 spans 15 residues. Germline V gives CDR1 SGHVS, CDR2 FNYEAQ. Unmatched junction bases numbered 7, after V lost 5 bases and J lost 3 bases. This chain's CDR3 is CASSIGTGVHYEQYF. The CDR3, as DNA: TGTGCCAGCAGCATTGGGACAGGGGTCCACTACGAGCAGTACTTC. Combining the CDR3 with reference TRBV7-6 and TRBJ2-7 gives the whole variable domain GAGVSQSPRYKVTKRGQDVALRCDPISGHVSLYWYRQALGQGPEFLTYFNYEAQQDKSGLPNDRFSAERPEGSISTLTIQRTEQRDSAMYRCASSIGTGVHYEQYFGPGTRLTVT.

This clone was counted between two and nine times. In nucleotides, the CDR3 is TGCAGCGTTGCTTTGGACAGCAATCAGCCCCAGCATTTT. This translates into CSVALDSNQPQHF. This chain uses TRBV29-1 with TRBJ1-5; D not certain. Trimming shortened V by 4 bases and J by 1 base, and 8 bases separated the two germline ends. The V gene's germline CDR1 is SQVTM and CDR2 ANQGSEA. The CDR3 runs 13 residues.

This chain uses TRBV19 with TRBJ2-2; 11 bases align to TRBD2. V lost 7 bases, J lost 3 bases, and 7 bases stayed unmatched. Germline CDR1 LNHDA, CDR2 SQIVND (reference sequence). The CDR3 totals 16 residues. The chain's CDR3 is CASMGRTSGYTGELFF. DNA of the CDR3: TGTGCCAGTATGGGGAGGACTAGCGGGTACACCGGGGAGCTGTTTTTT.

The chain combines TRBV6-1 with TRBJ2-6, with unresolved D. Germline assignment: CDR1 MNHNS and CDR2 SASEGT. Trimming took off 6 bases at V and 1 base at J, with 7 bases between the two ends. The CDR3 is made up of 14 amino acids. CDR3 protein: CASRTSSGANVLTF. CDR3 sequence (DNA): TGTGCCAGCAGAACGAGTTCTGGGGCCAACGTCCTGACTTTC.